Below, 31 T cell receptor beta chains from the same sample are listed, as sequenced in a study of Graves' ophthalmopathy and Graves' hyperthyroidism. The TCR beta CDR3 regions underwent amplification from RNA transcripts. The library came from an HTBI-primed first-round RT-PCR and a second-round multiplex PCR. MiXCR was run by TCRdb on the multiplex PCR reads, yielding one entry per CDR3 protein. Among 500,000 to 700,000 distinct CDR3 sequences, over 20% were seen once, and the ten largest hold approximately 6.5%. Sequenced: peripheral blood. The source of these receptors is a woman between 18 and 30 years old with stable Graves' hyperthyroidism. Some clones in this sample may be carry-over from other donors' samples.

This clonotype was observed many times. The V and J genes are TRBV28 and TRBJ2-2, with unresolved D. Germline V CDR1 and CDR2: MDHEN, SYDVKM. Trimming left V 4 bases short and J 3 bases short, with 9 bases between. The CDR3 has 14 residues. CDR3 sequence reads: CASSYRAHTGELFF. CDR3 nucleotides: TGTGCCAGCAGTTACCGGGCCCACACCGGGGAGCTGTTTTTT.

This clonotype occurred many times. The V gene is TRBV12-3 or TRBV12-4, the J gene TRBJ2-5; no clear D. This CDR3 is 13 amino acids long. Between the trimmed V and J ends, which lost 3 bases and 7 bases, there was a span of 12 bases. As DNA, the CDR3 is TGTGCCAGCAGTTTGACACCACCGGGGACCCAGTACTTC. Protein: CASSLTPPGTQYF.

This clonotype showed up many times. This chain links TRBV6-1 with TRBJ2-7; 8 bases map to TRBD1. CDR3 length equals 14 residues. V was pared by 4 bases and J by 5 bases, with 7 bases of the junction left unmatched. Germline V gives CDR1 MNHNS, CDR2 SASEGT. The CDR3 bases are TGTGCCAGCAGTGCCCGGGACAGGAGGAACGAGCAGTACTTC. Amino acid sequence: CASSARDRRNEQYF.

This clonotype has only a few counts. A much larger clone differs from this one at a single base, so this may be a read error. The chain uses TRBV27 and TRBJ1-1, with a weak D call TRBD1 (6 bases). From germline, CDR1 is MNHEY and CDR2 SMNVEV (reference sequence). The CDR3 loop spans 15 amino acids. In DNA, the CDR3 is TGTGCCAGCAGTCTACAGGAAACAGGGAACACTGAAGCTTGCTTT. It specifies CASSLQETGNTEACF.

This clonotype was counted ten times or more. The genes are TRBV30 and TRBJ1-2; D unresolved. The CDR3 runs to 13 residues. Trimming removed 3 bases at V and 3 bases at J, with 11 bases between. Germline CDR1 and CDR2: GTSNPN and SVGIG (reference sequence). The DNA of the CDR3 is TGTGCCTGGAGCTGGGGATTGGACTATGGCTACACCTTC. Translated, it gives CAWSWGLDYGYTF.

This clonotype was recorded many times. The J gene is TRBJ1-3, the V gene TRBV6-4; possibly TRBD1 for D (6 bases). CDR3 length: 17 amino acids. The germline V gene encodes CDR1 MRHNA and CDR2 SNTAGT. V was clipped by 5 bases and J by 0 bases, with 17 bases between them. The CDR3: CASSHRDRRNSGNTIYF. CDR3 DNA: TGTGCCAGCAGTCACCGAGACAGGAGGAACTCTGGAAACACCATATATTTT.

V is TRBV7-9 and J is TRBJ1-5; no firm D call. V dropped 8 bases and J dropped 2 bases, with 10 bases sitting between them. CDR3 length: 13 amino acids. Germline CDR1 is SEHNR and CDR2 is FQNEAQ (reference sequence). CDR3 in DNA: TGTGCCAGCGGAAAAGAGGGCAATCAGCCCCAGCATTTT. It specifies CASGKEGNQPQHF.

J is TRBJ2-5 and V is TRBV5-1; 12 bases match TRBD2. V shed 6 bases, J shed 5 bases, and the junction held 8 bases outside the gene matches. This CDR3 region has 15 residues. The germline CDR1 and CDR2 sequences are SGHRS and YFSETQ. In nucleotides, the CDR3 is TGCGCCAGCAAAAGACTAGCGGGGGCCGAGGAGACCCAGTACTTC. Its protein product is CASKRLAGAEETQYF.

This clonotype was detected many times. The V call is TRBV9, the J call TRBJ2-7, with 9 bases matching TRBD1. Germline loops: CDR1 SGDLS, CDR2 YYNGEE. J was trimmed by 5 bases and V by 3 bases; bases with no gene match: 9. This CDR3 is built from 15 residues. The DNA of the CDR3 is TGTGCCAGCAGCGCAGCCGGGACAGGGATCGACGAGCAGTACTTC. Its protein is CASSAAGTGIDEQYF.

The chain uses TRBV12-3 or TRBV12-4 and TRBJ1-6; 7 nucleotides align to TRBD1. Trimming at V came to 3 bases and at J to 6 bases, leaving 8 bases not matched to a gene. This CDR3 spans 16 amino acids. This chain's CDR3 is CASSFGRGGGNSPLHF. Written as DNA, the CDR3 is TGTGCCAGCAGTTTCGGCAGGGGGGGTGGTAATTCACCCCTCCACTTT.

This clonotype was found a few times. The V call is TRBV11-2, the J call TRBJ2-2, with unresolved D. V gave up 2 bases and J gave up 3 bases, with 16 bases separating them. Germline V gene sequence: CDR1 SGHAT, CDR2 FQNNGV. The CDR3 contains 17 residues. DNA of the CDR3: TGTGCCAGCAGCTTATACAAAAGCGTATCCCACACCGGGGAGCTGTTTTTT. It translates to CASSLYKSVSHTGELFF.

This clonotype was counted at least ten times. The V and J genes are TRBV12-3 or TRBV12-4 and TRBJ1-5; the D gene is possibly TRBD1 (5 bases). This CDR3 is 13 amino acids long. Trimming shortened V by 4 bases and J by 7 bases, and 11 bases separated the two germline ends. The CDR3 nucleotides are TGTGCCAGCAGTTCACGGGGGGGACAGCCCCAGCATTTT. It codes for CASSSRGGQPQHF.

In its sample, this clonotype was seen many times. The V and J genes are TRBV12-3 or TRBV12-4 and TRBJ2-5; D might be TRBD1 (6 bases). Trimming stripped 3 bases from V and 4 bases from J, with 15 bases between. CDR3 size: 15 residues. The CDR3 nucleotides read TGTGCCAGCAGTTTTGTGGCCTGGGGGCCAGAGACCCAGTACTTC. It specifies CASSFVAWGPETQYF.

V and J are TRBV11-2 and TRBJ1-5; D is possibly TRBD1 (6 bases). The CDR3 is made up of 14 amino acids. CDR1 SGHAT and CDR2 FQNNGV come from the germline V gene. V lost 2 bases and J 7 bases, leaving 12 bases between the germline ends. CDR3: CASSLTGGRQPQHF. Written as DNA, the CDR3 is TGTGCCAGCAGCTTAACGGGGGGCAGGCAGCCCCAGCATTTT.

The rearrangement joins TRBV13 to TRBJ1-2; D is undetermined. The CDR3 covers 12 residues. CDR1 and CDR2 (germline): PRHDT, FYEKMQ (reference sequence). Trimming removed 2 bases at V and 8 bases at J, with 9 bases between. The CDR3 bases are TGTGCCAGCAGCTTATCGGACTCCGGCTACACCTTC. Amino acid sequence: CASSLSDSGYTF.

This clonotype was seen many times. The CDR3 loop reads CASSYSRLGNSPLHF. The CDR3 region has the DNA TGTGCCAGCAGTTATTCAAGATTAGGAAATTCACCCCTCCACTTT. The chain joins TRBV6-5 to TRBJ1-6; D unclear. This CDR3 spans 15 amino acids. V was pared by 3 bases and J by 7 bases, with 13 bases between. Germline V gives CDR1 MNHEY, CDR2 SVGAGI.

The chain employs TRBV10-3 and TRBJ2-7; unclear D gene. Trimming removed 4 bases at V and 1 base at J, with 11 bases between. The CDR3 length is 14 residues. CDR1 ENHRY and CDR2 SYGVKD come from the germline V gene. DNA of the CDR3: TGTGCCATCAGTGCCTCGGACGGATCCTACGAGCAGTACTTC. Protein sequence: CAISASDGSYEQYF.

This clonotype was counted ten times or more. The chain recombines TRBV6-5 with TRBJ2-3; maybe TRBD1 (6 bases). Per the germline V gene, CDR1 is MNHEY and CDR2 is SVGAGI. The CDR3 sequence is 14 residues long. Trimming stripped 4 bases from V and 2 bases from J, with 10 bases between. CDR3 residues: CASSWGTFTDTQYF. CDR3 DNA: TGTGCCAGCAGTTGGGGGACATTCACAGATACGCAGTATTTT.

On this clonotype: A clone one base away is much larger, so this may be a read error. The chain carries TRBV11-3 and TRBJ2-7; D is unresolved. The CDR3 loop spans 13 amino acids. Germline V lookup: CDR1 SGHNT, CDR2 YENEEA. V shed 8 bases and J shed 2 bases, with 13 bases lying between them. DNA of the CDR3: TGTGCCAGCGGCCCTGACACAACCTACGAGCAGTACTTC. This codes for CASGPDTTYEQYF.

This clonotype showed up just a few times. This chain links TRBV5-1 with TRBJ2-2, with TRBD1 as a possible D gene (5 bases). Germline CDR1 reads SGHRS; CDR2 reads YFSETQ. This CDR3 has 16 residues. Trimming took 1 base from V and 1 from J, leaving 11 bases between them. DNA for the CDR3: TGCGCCAGCAGCTTGACGTCGCAGGGGAACACCGGGGAGCTGTTTTTT. Amino acids: CASSLTSQGNTGELFF.

In its sample, this clonotype was seen a few times. The rearrangement links TRBV19 to TRBJ2-7, with 9 positions matching TRBD1. The CDR3 runs to 15 residues. Germline-derived CDR1 and CDR2 are LNHDA and SQIVND (reference sequence). Unmatched junction bases numbered 10, after V lost 5 bases and J lost 5 bases. The CDR3 loop reads CASSEPGQGVNEQYF. The CDR3 DNA reads as TGTGCCAGTAGTGAACCGGGACAGGGTGTCAACGAGCAGTACTTC.

This clonotype was observed at least ten times. The rearrangement joins TRBV12-3 or TRBV12-4 to TRBJ2-7; D call uncertain. The V and J ends lost 2 bases and 2 bases respectively, with 13 bases between them. This CDR3 spans 15 amino acids. For the CDR3, the DNA is TGTGCCAGCAGTTTACTCCCGGACGGTCCCTACGAGCAGTACTTC. Its protein is CASSLLPDGPYEQYF.

This clonotype was found many times. J is TRBJ2-5 and V is TRBV10-3, with D perhaps being TRBD1 or TRBD2 (5 bases each). V gave up 4 bases and J gave up 2 bases, with 11 bases separating them. This CDR3 has 14 amino acids. The germline CDR1 and CDR2 sequences are ENHRY and SYGVKD. In DNA, the CDR3 is TGTGCCATCAGTGGTGTAGAGGGGCAAGAGACCCAGTACTTC. Translation: CAISGVEGQETQYF.

This clonotype came up many times. The V gene is TRBV7-3, the J gene TRBJ2-5, with unresolved D. Looked up from germline, CDR1 is SGHTA and CDR2 is FQGTGA. CDR3 size: 13 residues. V lost 1 base and J lost 2, with 5 bases in between. In DNA, the CDR3 is TGTGCCAGCAGCTTAATCCAGCAAGAGACCCAGTACTTC. This codes for CASSLIQQETQYF. The whole variable domain, remainder taken from reference TRBV7-3 and TRBJ2-5, is GAGVSQTPSNKVTEKGKYVELRCDPISGHTALYWYRQSLGQGPEFLIYFQGTGAADDSGLPNDRFFAVRPEGSVSTLKIQRTERGDSAVYLCASSLIQQETQYFGPGTRLLVL.

Only a few counts were recorded for this clonotype. The CDR3 region has the DNA TGCGCCAGCAGCATCCGGGACAGCTCCTACGAGCAGTACTTC. Translated: CASSIRDSSYEQYF. This rearrangement joins TRBV5-1 to TRBJ2-7; 7 nucleotides agree with TRBD1. J gave up 0 bases and V 4 bases, and 4 bases lay outside the gene matches. The CDR3 length is 14 residues. Looked up from germline, CDR1 is SGHRS and CDR2 is YFSETQ.

This clonotype was recorded at least ten times. This chain uses TRBV5-1 with TRBJ2-7, with D perhaps TRBD2 (6 bases). V lost 6 bases and J 2 bases, leaving 15 bases between the germline ends. CDR3 length: 14 amino acids. Per the germline V gene, CDR1 is SGHRS and CDR2 is YFSETQ. As DNA, the CDR3 is TGCGCCAGCAATGCGGGACTTCCCGCCTACGAGCAGTACTTC. This translates into CASNAGLPAYEQYF. Full variable domain (remainder filled in from reference TRBV5-1 and TRBJ2-7): KAGVTQTPRYLIKTRGQQVTLSCSPISGHRSVSWYQQTPGQGLQFLFEYFSETQRNKGNFPGRFSGRQFSNSRSEMNVSTLELGDSALYLCASNAGLPAYEQYFGPGTRLTVT.

This clonotype was seen a few times. The genes are TRBV28 and TRBJ1-6, with D unresolved. CDR3 length: 14 amino acids. V was shortened by 7 bases and J by 8 bases, with 15 bases between the two germline ends. The germline gives CDR1 MDHEN, CDR2 SYDVKM. The CDR3 spells CASTRTAIYSPLHF. In nucleotides, the CDR3 is TGTGCCAGCACTCGGACGGCTATTTATTCACCCCTCCACTTT.

This clonotype was recorded many times. The V and J genes are TRBV2 and TRBJ1-1; 7 bases match TRBD1. Germline loops: CDR1 SNHLY, CDR2 FYNNEI. Trimming cost V 6 bases and J 5 bases; bases outside gene matches: 6. This CDR3 has 13 residues. The CDR3 coding sequence is TGTGCCAGCAGAAGGACAGGTAGTACTGAAGCTTTCTTT. This encodes CASRRTGSTEAFF.

In this sample, this clonotype turned up many times. This chain connects TRBV19 to TRBJ1-2, with a possible D match to TRBD1 (5 bases). V dropped 7 bases and J dropped 5 bases, with 11 bases sitting between them. The CDR3 sequence is 12 residues long. CDR1 and CDR2 from the germline V gene are LNHDA and SQIVND (reference sequence). The CDR3 nucleotides read TGTGCCAGTAAGGCAGGGACGTATGGCTACACCTTC. Residues: CASKAGTYGYTF. Full variable domain (missing parts from reference TRBV19 and TRBJ1-2): DGGITQSPKYLFRKEGQNVTLSCEQNLNHDAMYWYRQDPGQGLRLIYYSQIVNDFQKGDIAEGYSVSREKKESFPLTVTSAQKNPTAFYLCASKAGTYGYTFGSGTRLTVV.

There are many counts of this clonotype. V and J are TRBV27 and TRBJ2-7; a weak D match, TRBD2 (5 bases). CDR1 and CDR2 (germline): MNHEY, SMNVEV (reference sequence). Trimming took 5 bases from V and 6 from J, leaving 14 bases between them. CDR3 size: 13 residues. The CDR3 DNA reads as TGTGCCAGCAGTGCAGCTACTGGAGGCGAGCAGTACTTC. The encoded protein is CASSAATGGEQYF.

Many counts were recorded for this clonotype. The genes are TRBV12-3 or TRBV12-4 and TRBJ2-5, with 9 nucleotides matching TRBD1. CDR3 size: 12 residues. After removal of 8 bases from V and 5 bases from J, the junction contained 3 bases not matched to a gene. CDR3: CASGQGFETQYF. The CDR3 region has the DNA TGTGCCAGCGGACAGGGGTTCGAGACCCAGTACTTC.